Each of the 23 T cell receptor beta chains below was sequenced from the same sample in a study of cytomegalovirus exposure and HLA in healthy donors. Primers for the PCR totalled 60 Vbeta and 13 Jbeta. Produced via immunoSEQ multiplex PCR; TCRdb's table is partial and in-frame only. The sample has around 170,000 clones; roughly 80% are singletons. The specimen was PBMCs. These receptor sequences come from a man between 60 and 75 years old in good health and CMV-seronegative.

About this clone itself: Other DNA variants within this sample encode the same CDR3. The chain couples TRBV27 to TRBJ2-7; D might be TRBD2 (7 bases). The CDR3 is 15 residues long. Trimming stripped 0 bases from V and 1 base from J, with 10 bases between. Looked up from germline, CDR1 is MNHEY and CDR2 is SMNVEV (reference sequence). The CDR3 nucleotides read TGTGCCAGCAGTTTATCGGCGGGGGCATCCTACGAGCAGTACTTC. Protein product: CASSLSAGASYEQYF.

The chain uses TRBV19 and TRBJ1-5; the match to TRBD1 covers 10 bases. J lost 6 bases, V lost 4 bases, and 15 bases had no gene match. The CDR3 loop spans 18 amino acids. Germline CDR1 and CDR2: LNHDA and SQIVND (reference sequence). This chain's CDR3 is CASSSPQPGQGTSQPQHF. In DNA, the CDR3 is TGTGCCAGTAGTAGCCCCCAACCGGGACAGGGGACGAGTCAGCCCCAGCATTTT.

The chain joins TRBV7-2 to TRBJ2-5; 7 bases are shared with TRBD2. Losses at the gene ends were 5 bases for V and 3 bases for J; bases not matched to a gene: 3. Germline values: CDR1 SGHTA, CDR2 FQGNSA. The CDR3 spans 13 residues. The chain's CDR3 is CASSRRGEETQYF. The CDR3 bases are TGTGCCAGCAGCCGCCGGGGGGAAGAGACCCAGTACTTC.

The V and J genes are TRBV29-1 and TRBJ2-7; 10 bases align to TRBD2. The length of the CDR3 is 15 residues. V shed 4 bases, J shed 3 bases, and the junction held 9 bases outside the gene matches. Germline assignment: CDR1 SQVTM and CDR2 ANQGSEA. The CDR3 DNA reads TGCAGCGTTGGTTACAGGCTAGCGGGAGACTACGAGCAGTACTTC. Its translation is CSVGYRLAGDYEQYF.

This CDR3 is CASRMGAGYGYTF. The CDR3 DNA follows: TGCGCCAGCAGGATGGGGGCTGGCTATGGCTACACCTTC. This chain joins TRBV10-1 and TRBJ1-2; tentatively, D is TRBD1 (6 bases). Trimming stripped 6 bases from V and 4 bases from J, with 12 bases between. From germline, CDR1 is WNHNN and CDR2 SYGVQD (reference sequence). The CDR3 has 13 residues.

V is TRBV4-3 and J is TRBJ2-5, with TRBD1 matching 11 bases. TRBJ2-7 matches the DNA end more closely, so the J call is doubtful. The CDR3 has 16 amino acids. Germline CDR1 LGHNA, CDR2 YSLEER. The CDR3, as DNA: TGCGCCAGCAGCCAAGGTACCGGGACAGGGGGCTACGAGCAGTACTTC. It specifies CASSQGTGTGGYEQYF.

This clone has only one observation. J is TRBJ2-7 and V is TRBV6-5; possibly TRBD2 for D (6 bases). Per the germline V gene, CDR1 is MNHEY and CDR2 is SVGAGI. The length of the CDR3 is 14 residues. V was cut by 0 bases and J by 8 bases, with 14 bases left in between. The CDR3 region has the DNA TGTGCCAGCAGTTACTCGAATGCGGGGATCCAGCAGTACTTC. Translating it yields CASSYSNAGIQQYF.

The V call is TRBV5-1, the J call TRBJ1-4, with 7 bases aligning to TRBD1. This CDR3 comprises 15 residues. Germline loops: CDR1 SGHRS, CDR2 YFSETQ. With 9 bases clipped from V and 1 base from J, the junction kept 9 bases outside the gene matches. CDR3 protein: CATREGAVTNEKLFF. CDR3 nucleotide sequence: TGCGCCACCAGAGAGGGGGCAGTAACTAATGAAAAACTGTTTTTT.

The table lists this clone with a count of one. This chain uses TRBV30 with TRBJ1-3; D gene ambiguous. Germline V gene data show CDR1 as GTSNPN and CDR2 as SVGIG (reference sequence). The CDR3 has 14 residues. The germline V and J ends were trimmed by 0 bases and 1 base, with 7 bases remaining between them. CDR3 sequence reads: CAWSVGISGNTIYF. The CDR3 nucleotides read TGTGCCTGGAGTGTCGGGATTTCTGGAAACACCATATATTTT.

The rearrangement joins TRBV5-1 to TRBJ2-1; TRBD1 agrees at 8 bases. The CDR3 consists of 16 residues. With V trimmed by 3 bases and J by 3 bases, 8 bases remained unmatched. Germline V lookup: CDR1 SGHRS, CDR2 YFSETQ. The CDR3, as DNA: TGCGCCAGCAGCTCCGCCGGGACAGGAATCTACAATGAGCAGTTCTTC. Protein sequence: CASSSAGTGIYNEQFF.

This rearrangement joins TRBV11-3 to TRBJ2-3, with 9 bases lining up with TRBD2. Trimming removed 1 base from V and 5 bases from J; junction bases left unmatched: 10. CDR1 is SGHNT and CDR2 is YENEEA in the germline V gene. This CDR3 has 17 amino acids. The CDR3 coding sequence is TGTGCCAGCAGCTTAGTTGGTAGCGGGGGCCCGGGAGATACGCAGTATTTT. Its protein is CASSLVGSGGPGDTQYF.

The chain recombines TRBV7-9 with TRBJ1-2, with a possible D match to TRBD1 (5 bases). CDR3 length: 12 residues. With 3 bases removed from V and 3 bases from J, the gap between germline ends came to 5 bases. The germline V gene encodes CDR1 SEHNR and CDR2 FQNEAQ (reference sequence). In DNA, the CDR3 is TGTGCCAGCAGCTTCAGGGACTATGGCTACACCTTC. Its translation is CASSFRDYGYTF.

The chain uses TRBV2 and TRBJ1-5; TRBD1 matches 10 bases. V lost 6 bases to trimming and J lost 7 bases; unmatched junction nucleotides: 9. The length of the CDR3 is 15 residues. The germline CDR1 and CDR2 sequences are SNHLY and FYNNEI. The CDR3 sequence is CASRRDRGFNQPQHF. The DNA for the CDR3 is TGTGCCAGCAGACGGGACAGGGGATTTAACCAGCCCCAGCATTTT.

This chain links TRBV30 with TRBJ1-2; D gene uncertain. V was shortened by 2 bases and J by 4 bases, with 20 bases between the two germline ends. The CDR3 spans 16 residues. Germline V gene lookup returns CDR1 GTSNPN and CDR2 SVGIG (reference sequence). The CDR3 region is CAWSIKSTYSAYGYTF. CDR3 DNA sequence: TGTGCCTGGAGTATTAAATCGACATATTCGGCCTATGGCTACACCTTC.

The chain couples TRBV7-9 to TRBJ1-1, with D possibly being TRBD1 (5 bases). The CDR3 spans 15 residues. Germline CDR1 SEHNR, CDR2 FQNEAQ (reference sequence). Trimming stripped 7 bases from V and 1 base from J, with 16 bases between. The CDR3 here is CASTLKDTGNTEAFF. The CDR3 DNA reads as TGTGCCAGCACCCTAAAAGATACAGGGAACACTGAAGCTTTCTTT.

The CDR3 sequence: CASSPTGGNQPQHF. For the CDR3, the DNA is TGTGCCAGCAGCCCTACAGGGGGCAATCAGCCCCAGCATTTT. The chain couples TRBV7-9 to TRBJ1-5; TRBD1 aligns across 7 bases. V shed 5 bases, J shed 2 bases, and the junction held 3 bases outside the gene matches. The germline V gene encodes CDR1 SEHNR and CDR2 FQNEAQ (reference sequence). This CDR3 comprises 14 residues.

The gene calls are TRBV6-4 and TRBJ1-3; tentatively, D is TRBD1 (5 bases). Germline CDR1 is MRHNA and CDR2 is SNTAGT. V dropped 8 bases and J dropped 4 bases, with 15 bases sitting between them. The CDR3 length is 14 residues. This CDR3 is CASAQTQGGNTIYF. Here the CDR3 DNA reads TGTGCCAGCGCGCAGACCCAGGGCGGAAACACCATATATTTT.

CDR3 DNA sequence: TGTGCCTGGATGGGAGGGGGGGCTTCGGGCTATGGCTACACCTTC. It is translated as CAWMGGGASGYGYTF. This rearrangement joins TRBV30 to TRBJ1-2; the D gene is possibly TRBD1 (6 bases). This CDR3 region has 15 residues. V was cut by 4 bases and J by 4 bases, with 19 bases left in between. The germline V gene encodes CDR1 GTSNPN and CDR2 SVGIG (reference sequence).

The chain is built from TRBV15 and TRBJ2-1; 14 bases fit TRBD2. Germline V CDR1 and CDR2: LNHNV, YYDKDF (reference sequence). Unmatched junction bases numbered 8, after V lost 5 bases and J lost 5 bases. The CDR3 has 17 amino acids. CDR3 region: CATSGEQGLAGDNEQFF. CDR3 in DNA: TGTGCCACCAGCGGCGAACAGGGACTAGCGGGGGACAATGAGCAGTTCTTC.

In its sample, this clone was seen once. The V call is TRBV29-1, the J call TRBJ2-1; D is unclear. V lost 4 bases to trimming and J lost 4 bases, with 5 bases between them. The CDR3 is made up of 11 amino acids. Looked up from germline, CDR1 is SQVTM and CDR2 is ANQGSEA. The CDR3 loop reads CSVVSYNEQFF. The DNA of the CDR3 is TGCAGCGTTGTCTCTTACAATGAGCAGTTCTTC.

This clone was seen just once. The J gene is TRBJ2-5, the V gene TRBV6-1; a weak D match, TRBD2 (6 bases). The CDR3 covers 14 residues. The germline gives CDR1 MNHNS, CDR2 SASEGT. Trimming left V 10 bases short and J 5 bases short, with 20 bases between. CDR3 sequence (DNA): TGTGCCATCCAACGTGGAGGGAATAGCGAGACCCAGTACTTC. Translation gives CAIQRGGNSETQYF.

In its sample, this clone was seen once. The chain carries TRBV11-2 and TRBJ1-4, with 12 bases aligning to TRBD1. After removal of 7 bases from V and 8 bases from J, the junction contained 5 bases not matched to a gene. From germline, CDR1 is SGHAT and CDR2 FQNNGV. This CDR3 comprises 14 residues. The CDR3 spells CASNWGQGAEKLFF. The CDR3 DNA reads TGTGCCAGCAACTGGGGACAGGGGGCGGAAAAACTGTTTTTT.

This clone was observed a few times. The V gene is TRBV5-1, the J gene TRBJ2-1, with 7 bases lining up with TRBD1. The CDR3 runs 16 residues. V shed 5 bases, J shed 1 base, and the junction held 9 bases outside the gene matches. Germline assignment: CDR1 SGHRS and CDR2 YFSETQ. The CDR3 protein is CASSATGASSYNEQFF. In DNA, the CDR3 is TGCGCCAGCAGTGCCACAGGGGCCTCTTCCTACAATGAGCAGTTCTTC.